The 29 T cell receptor beta chains presented below share a single source sample, sequenced in a study of T cell repertoires in cytomegalovirus infection. Which antigens these TCRs recognize remains unknown. TCRdb reprocessed the reads via MiXCR and lists one record per CDR3 protein. Of 600,000 to 700,000 distinct CDR3 sequences listed, about 30% are singletons. Sequences were derived from cultured PBMCs, sampled from culture after CMV antigen stimulation. These receptor sequences come from a human donor in good health (CMV status not recorded). Some clones in this sample may be carry-over from other donors' samples.

The rearrangement joins TRBV7-2 to TRBJ2-7; TRBD2 aligns across 7 bases. Germline assignment: CDR1 SGHTA and CDR2 FQGNSA. V dropped 0 bases and J dropped 3; count of bases not matched to a gene: 5. This CDR3 spans 15 amino acids. The CDR3: CASSLASGWDYEQYF. In DNA form, the CDR3 reads TGTGCCAGCAGCTTAGCTAGCGGGTGGGACTACGAGCAGTACTTC.

There are a few counts of this clonotype. The V call is TRBV7-8, the J call TRBJ2-7; 11 bases match TRBD2. The junction had 5 bases not matched to a gene; V was cut back by 5 bases and J by 2 bases. Germline loops: CDR1 SGHVS, CDR2 FQNEAQ. CDR3 length: 15 amino acids. CDR3 nucleotide sequence: TGTGCCAGCAGCCCCCGACTAGCGGGAACCTACGAGCAGTACTTC. It specifies CASSPRLAGTYEQYF.

This clonotype was seen a handful of times. V gene TRBV7-9 combines with J gene TRBJ1-5; no clear D. CDR3 length: 16 amino acids. Trimming left V 3 bases short and J 4 bases short, with 16 bases between. Per the germline V gene, CDR1 is SEHNR and CDR2 is FQNEAQ (reference sequence). CDR3 region: CASSLGGPQRNQPQHF. The CDR3 DNA follows: TGTGCCAGCAGCTTGGGCGGACCGCAGAGAAATCAGCCCCAGCATTTT.

V and J are TRBV6-5 and TRBJ2-3; 7 bases are shared with TRBD1. The length of the CDR3 is 16 residues. Germline-derived CDR1 and CDR2 are MNHEY and SVGAGI. V gave up 6 bases and J gave up 2 bases; unmatched junction bases: 11. The CDR3 region has the DNA TGTGCCAGCAGCGCTGCAGACAGGGAGTCCACAGATACGCAGTATTTT. Protein product: CASSAADRESTDTQYF.

This chain links TRBV12-3 or TRBV12-4 with TRBJ2-3; the match to TRBD2 covers 11 bases. This CDR3 has 16 amino acids. V gave up 6 bases and J gave up 3 bases; unmatched junction bases: 8. CDR3 bases: TGTGCCAGCAGCCCCTCACTAGCGGGAGCAACAGATACGCAGTATTTT. This codes for CASSPSLAGATDTQYF.

This clonotype was counted between two and nine times. The chain links TRBV25-1 to TRBJ2-7; D perhaps matches TRBD2 (6 bases). V lost 6 bases, J lost 2 bases, and 11 bases lay in between. The CDR3 extends over 13 amino acids. Germline-derived CDR1 and CDR2 are MGHDK and SYGVNS. The CDR3 protein is CASSGGGAYEQYF. Here the CDR3 DNA reads TGTGCCAGCAGCGGTGGAGGGGCCTACGAGCAGTACTTC.

The chain has TRBV3-1 and TRBJ2-5, with a weak D call TRBD1 (5 bases). Germline V gene data show CDR1 as LGHDT and CDR2 as YNNKEL (reference sequence). This CDR3 region has 16 residues. V was cut by 0 bases and J by 7 bases, with 18 bases left in between. The DNA for the CDR3 is TGTGCCAGCAGCCAAGATCGTCGGCAGGGATTTTGGACCCAGTACTTC. Translated, it gives CASSQDRRQGFWTQYF.

The rearrangement joins TRBV20-1 to TRBJ1-3; D is ambiguous. Per germline, CDR1 DFQATT and CDR2 SNEGSKA (reference sequence). This CDR3 region has 11 residues. With 3 bases removed from V and 7 bases from J, the gap between germline ends came to 7 bases. Here the CDR3 reads CSARDVNTIYF. CDR3 nucleotide sequence: TGCAGTGCTAGGGACGTTAACACCATATATTTT.

V is TRBV4-3 and J is TRBJ2-2, with 11 bases that match TRBD2. From germline, CDR1 is LGHNA and CDR2 YSLEER. This CDR3 spans 19 amino acids. The J segment lost 1 base and the V segment lost 4 bases, leaving 11 bases of the junction unmatched. The CDR3 nucleotides read TGCGCCAGCAGCCCCTTGCCTATAGGGACTAGCGGGAACACCGGGGAGCTGTTTTTT. This translates into CASSPLPIGTSGNTGELFF.

This clonotype was detected only a few times. The chain has TRBV5-1 and TRBJ2-3; possibly TRBD2 for D (5 bases). Germline V lookup: CDR1 SGHRS, CDR2 YFSETQ. Trimming removed 2 bases from V and 1 base from J, with 11 bases in between. The CDR3 is 15 residues long. CDR3 region: CASSLEGTGTDTQYF. In DNA form, the CDR3 reads TGCGCCAGCAGCTTAGAGGGAACGGGCACAGATACGCAGTATTTT. Filled out from reference TRBV5-1 and TRBJ2-3, the complete variable domain reads KAGVTQTPRYLIKTRGQQVTLSCSPISGHRSVSWYQQTPGQGLQFLFEYFSETQRNKGNFPGRFSGRQFSNSRSEMNVSTLELGDSALYLCASSLEGTGTDTQYFGPGTRLTVL.

The gene calls are TRBV2 and TRBJ2-2; no clear D. This CDR3 has 13 amino acids. Trimming took 8 bases from V and 0 from J, leaving 7 bases between them. Germline CDR1 is SNHLY and CDR2 is FYNNEI. The CDR3 reads CASVPSNTGELFF. CDR3 sequence (DNA): TGTGCCAGCGTCCCTTCGAACACCGGGGAGCTGTTTTTT.

This clonotype was observed at least ten times. The chain recombines TRBV7-2 with TRBJ2-5; possibly TRBD2 for D (5 bases). Deletions cut 5 bases from V and 5 bases from J, with 21 bases between. Per germline, CDR1 SGHTA and CDR2 FQGNSA. The CDR3 contains 16 residues. CDR3 in DNA: TGTGCCAGCAGCACACGCGGACTGGCTGTAAGGGAGACCCAGTACTTC. Residues: CASSTRGLAVRETQYF. The full variable domain, in which reference TRBV7-2 and TRBJ2-5 provide the parts outside the CDR3, is GAGVSQSPSNKVTEKGKDVELRCDPISGHTALYWYRQSLGQGLEFLIYFQGNSAPDKSGLPSDRFSAERTGGSVSTLTIQRTQQEDSAVYLCASSTRGLAVRETQYFGPGTRLLVL.

This clonotype showed up just a few times. The chain links TRBV28 to TRBJ1-5; D ambiguous. The CDR3 is 13 residues long. The V end was cut by 5 bases, the J end by 6 bases, with 11 bases between. Germline CDR1 reads MDHEN; CDR2 reads SYDVKM. CDR3 bases: TGTGCCAGCAGTCCCCTTCTTACTCAGCCCCAGCATTTT. Amino acid sequence: CASSPLLTQPQHF. Full variable domain (outside the CDR3, taken from reference TRBV28 and TRBJ1-5): DVKVTQSSRYLVKRTGEKVFLECVQDMDHENMFWYRQDPGLGLRLIYFSYDVKMKEKGDIPEGYSVSREKKERFSLILESASTNQTSMYLCASSPLLTQPQHFGDGTRLSIL.

The V and J genes are TRBV6-2 or TRBV6-3 and TRBJ2-7; 9 nucleotides agree with TRBD1. The CDR3 extends over 16 amino acids. The trim removed 2 bases at V and 0 bases at J, leaving 5 bases unmatched. CDR1 and CDR2 (germline): MNHEY, SVGEGT. The CDR3 coding sequence is TGTGCCAGCAGTTACGGGACAGGGAGCACCTCCTACGAGCAGTACTTC. Translation gives CASSYGTGSTSYEQYF.

The CDR3 is CASSLVRASEAFF. The DNA of the CDR3 is TGTGCCAGCAGTTTAGTCAGGGCCTCTGAAGCTTTCTTT. The rearrangement uses TRBV27 and TRBJ1-1; possible D gene TRBD1, 5 bases. V shed 2 bases and J shed 6 bases, with 10 bases lying between them. Germline loops: CDR1 MNHEY, CDR2 SMNVEV (reference sequence). This CDR3 has 13 amino acids.

V gene TRBV7-2 combines with J gene TRBJ2-3, with D hard to call. Trimming removed 9 bases from V and 1 base from J, with 11 bases in between. The CDR3 length is 13 residues. The germline CDR1 and CDR2 sequences are SGHTA and FQGNSA. The CDR3 is CASLRVRTDTQYF. In nucleotides, the CDR3 is TGTGCCAGTCTCCGGGTCCGCACAGATACGCAGTATTTT.

This chain uses TRBV4-1 with TRBJ1-1, with 8 bases that match TRBD1. Germline CDR1 reads MGHRA; CDR2 reads YSYEKL. This CDR3 comprises 16 residues. V lost 6 bases and J lost 1; bases outside the gene matches: 10. CDR3 sequence: CASSFGRDRQNTEAFF. CDR3 DNA sequence: TGCGCCAGCAGTTTCGGACGGGACAGGCAGAACACTGAAGCTTTCTTT.

This clonotype was found a few times. As DNA, the CDR3 is TGTGCCAGCAAGGCAGTTTACTACAATGAGCAGTTCTTC. This translates into CASKAVYYNEQFF. The chain uses TRBV7-9 and TRBJ2-1; D unclear. The CDR3 has 13 amino acids. The V end was cut by 7 bases, the J end by 3 bases, with 10 bases between. Germline loops: CDR1 SEHNR, CDR2 FQNEAQ (reference sequence).

The chain joins TRBV7-2 to TRBJ2-1, with 7 nucleotides matching TRBD2. The CDR3 runs 14 residues. Germline-derived CDR1 and CDR2 are SGHTA and FQGNSA. V dropped 2 bases and J dropped 6; count of bases not matched to a gene: 4. CDR3 amino acids: CASSLFSGANEQFF. The CDR3 DNA follows: TGTGCCAGCAGCTTATTCAGCGGGGCCAATGAGCAGTTCTTC.

This chain joins TRBV7-9 and TRBJ2-7; 7 nucleotides match TRBD2. The CDR3 runs to 14 residues. The germline V gene has CDR1 SEHNR and CDR2 FQNEAQ (reference sequence). Losses at the gene ends were 3 bases for V and 2 bases for J; bases not matched to a gene: 4. CDR3 sequence: CASSLGLMTYEQYF. As DNA, the CDR3 is TGTGCCAGCAGCTTGGGACTAATGACCTACGAGCAGTACTTC.

This clonotype was observed a few times. The J gene is TRBJ1-6, the V gene TRBV28, with D uncertain. From germline, CDR1 is MDHEN and CDR2 SYDVKM. The length of the CDR3 is 12 residues. The V end was cut by 5 bases, the J end by 14 bases, with 13 bases between. Here the CDR3 DNA reads TGTGCCAGCAGTCCGGCGGCGAAGTCCCTCCACTTT. Protein: CASSPAAKSLHF.

The rearrangement links TRBV4-1 to TRBJ2-7; 9 bases are a match to TRBD2. The CDR3 consists of 18 residues. Germline V lookup: CDR1 MGHRA, CDR2 YSYEKL. Losses at the gene ends were 1 base for V and 2 bases for J; bases not matched to a gene: 12. The CDR3 sequence is CASSQGPSGIATAYEQYF. CDR3 nucleotides: TGCGCCAGCAGCCAAGGGCCTAGCGGGATCGCGACAGCCTACGAGCAGTACTTC.

V usage is TRBV20-1 and J usage is TRBJ1-5; 8 positions agree with TRBD1. The junction had 22 bases not matched to a gene; V was cut back by 6 bases and J by 6 bases. This CDR3 is built from 18 residues. Germline CDR1 is DFQATT and CDR2 is SNEGSKA (reference sequence). DNA for the CDR3: TGCAGTGCAATCACCCGGACAGGGCCAATCAAGCTTTTTCAGCCCCAGCATTTT. The encoded protein is CSAITRTGPIKLFQPQHF.

This clonotype was seen only a few times. This chain joins TRBV7-2 and TRBJ2-3; D is unclear. The CDR3 covers 14 residues. V dropped 2 bases and J dropped 1 base, with 7 bases sitting between them. Germline V gene sequence: CDR1 SGHTA, CDR2 FQGNSA. DNA for the CDR3: TGTGCCAGCAGCTTATTTCCCGGCACAGATACGCAGTATTTT. The encoded protein is CASSLFPGTDTQYF.

This clonotype was seen at least ten times. The V call is TRBV7-2, the J call TRBJ1-2, with no clear D. The CDR3 runs 13 residues. The V end lost 5 bases, the J end lost 2 bases, and 9 bases lay between the germline ends. Germline V gene data show CDR1 as SGHTA and CDR2 as FQGNSA. The CDR3 DNA follows: TGTGCCAGCAGCCAGGACGGAAACTATGGCTACACCTTC. Protein product: CASSQDGNYGYTF. The full variable domain, completed using reference TRBV7-2 and TRBJ1-2, is GAGVSQSPSNKVTEKGKDVELRCDPISGHTALYWYRQSLGQGLEFLIYFQGNSAPDKSGLPSDRFSAERTGGSVSTLTIQRTQQEDSAVYLCASSQDGNYGYTFGSGTRLTVV.

Only a few counts were recorded for this clonotype. The V and J genes are TRBV2 and TRBJ2-7, with D perhaps assigned TRBD1 or TRBD2 (5 bases each). This CDR3 region has 16 residues. Germline CDR1 and CDR2: SNHLY and FYNNEI. Trimming shortened V by 5 bases and J by 2 bases, and 19 bases separated the two germline ends. The CDR3 sequence: CASSTPGTAYTYEQYF. The CDR3 bases are TGTGCCAGCAGTACCCCTGGGACGGCCTACACCTACGAGCAGTACTTC.

The genes are TRBV4-1 and TRBJ2-3; TRBD2 aligns across 7 bases. Germline values: CDR1 MGHRA, CDR2 YSYEKL. Trimming removed 2 bases from V and 4 bases from J; junction bases left unmatched: 12. This CDR3 has 17 residues. As DNA, the CDR3 is TGCGCCAGCAGCCAAATGGCGTTAGCTGGGGGGGCAGATACGCAGTATTTT. The encoded protein is CASSQMALAGGADTQYF.

This clonotype was seen many times. This chain joins TRBV7-2 and TRBJ2-5, with 11 bases that match TRBD2. CDR3 length equals 15 residues. The V gene end was trimmed by 5 bases and the J gene end by 5 bases; junction bases not matched to a gene: 7. CDR1 and CDR2 (germline): SGHTA, FQGNSA. The CDR3 sequence: CASSVSGGAEETQYF. DNA of the CDR3: TGTGCCAGCAGCGTTAGCGGGGGGGCAGAGGAGACCCAGTACTTC.

This chain connects TRBV2 to TRBJ2-7; maybe TRBD1 (5 bases). V lost 4 bases to trimming and J lost 4 bases, with 11 bases between them. The CDR3 covers 13 residues. CDR1 SNHLY and CDR2 FYNNEI come from the germline V gene. CDR3 region: CASSGKGRYEQYF. The CDR3 DNA reads TGTGCCAGCAGTGGGAAGGGGCGGTACGAGCAGTACTTC.